The clone carrying this TCR beta chain was counted once. Its antigen remains unidentified. Assay: immunoSEQ multiplex PCR; the TCRdb copy retains only in-frame clones and omits some. Counted here are 330,000 or so clones, roughly 88% occurring once; the ten biggest clones make up over 5%. These data are taken from a study of Ad26.COV2.S vaccination and SARS-CoV-2 variants. Study-wide context: Dosing was one shot or two shots 56 days apart.

Treatment here: roughly 20 received Ad26.COV2.S at low or high dose, single or two shots; a few received placebo; per-sample allocation not given. Day 63 following the first vaccine or placebo injection was when the samples were taken. The study used a vaccine consisting of an Ad26 vector that expressed Wuhan-strain SARS-CoV-2 spike. Overall study findings and caveats: Total responses of T cells may have been underestimated by the analyses of TCR breadth and depth.

The CDR3 is 15 amino acids. The V end was cut by 1 base, the J end by 6 bases, with 14 bases between. Germline V gene lookup returns CDR1 SGHTA and CDR2 FQGNSA. The rearrangement uses TRBV7-2 and TRBJ2-3; D is ambiguous. The source is a person between 18 and 65 years old who received the Ad26.COV2.S COVID-19 vaccine or a placebo. The material sequenced was peripheral blood, taken in a trial of Ad26.COV2.S vaccine versus placebo. This CDR3 is CASSLVQRLRDTQYF. For the CDR3, the DNA is TGTGCCAGCAGCTTAGTCCAGCGTCTTAGGGATACGCAGTATTTT.